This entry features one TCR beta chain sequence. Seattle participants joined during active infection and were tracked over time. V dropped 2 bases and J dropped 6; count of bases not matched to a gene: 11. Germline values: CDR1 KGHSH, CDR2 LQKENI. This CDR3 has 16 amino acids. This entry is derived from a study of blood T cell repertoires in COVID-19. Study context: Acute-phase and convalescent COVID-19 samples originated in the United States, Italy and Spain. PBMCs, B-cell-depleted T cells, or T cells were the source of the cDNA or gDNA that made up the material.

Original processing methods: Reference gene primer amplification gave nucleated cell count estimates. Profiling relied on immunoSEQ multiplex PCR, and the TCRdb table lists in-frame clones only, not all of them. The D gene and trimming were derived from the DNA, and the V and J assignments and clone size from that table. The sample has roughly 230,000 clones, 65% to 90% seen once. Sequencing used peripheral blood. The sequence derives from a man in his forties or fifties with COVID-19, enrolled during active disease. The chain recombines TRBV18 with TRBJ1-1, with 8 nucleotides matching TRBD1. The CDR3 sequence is CASSPATGGMVAEAFF. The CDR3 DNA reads TGTGCCAGCTCACCAGCAACAGGGGGTATGGTCGCTGAAGCTTTCTTT.